Listed below are T cell receptor beta chains from one sample, sequenced in a study of shared clonotypes between healthy human individuals. TCRdb keeps only in-frame clones here, not all; method: immunoSEQ multiplex PCR. Of around 2,100,000 clones in the sample, about 95% are singletons; the top ten hold more than 0.95%. Material: naive CD8+ T cells sorted from blood. The receptor source for this set is a man between 18 and 29 years old in good health. Both conserved end residues are part of each CDR3. The D gene is left open where the match is weak. Size is omitted from some rows. Given values are once, few, many or a class for expanded clones.

d_gene,j_gene,v_gene,len,abundance,CDR3aa,CDR3nt
NA,TRBJ1-2,TRBV6-1,15,NA,CASSDGPGHFYGYTF,TGTGCCAGCAGTGACGGACCGGGACACTTCTATGGCTACACCTTC
NA,TRBJ1-3,TRBV30,15,NA,CAWSSTGGYGNTIYF,TGTGCCTGGAGCTCCACGGGGGGCTATGGAAACACCATATATTTT
NA,TRBJ2-7,TRBV28,16,NA,CASSLSPDRYSYEQYF,TGTGCCAGCAGTTTAAGTCCCGACAGGTACTCCTACGAGCAGTACTTC
TRBD2,TRBJ2-1,TRBV7-9,15,NA,CASSPSSGGGNEQFF,TGTGCCAGCAGCCCGAGTTCAGGCGGGGGCAATGAGCAGTTCTTC
NA,TRBJ1-2,TRBV7-2,12,NA,CASSPRDYGYTF,TGTGCCAGCAGCCCCAGGGACTATGGCTACACCTTC
NA,TRBJ2-1,TRBV6-4,16,NA,CASSLEGSDLYNEQFF,TGTGCCAGCAGTCTCGAGGGTAGCGACCTCTACAATGAGCAGTTCTTC
NA,TRBJ1-2,TRBV7-9,15,NA,CASSSERGRVYGYTF,TGTGCCAGCAGTTCCGAGAGGGGTAGGGTCTATGGCTACACCTTC
NA,TRBJ2-2,TRBV5-1,18,once,CASSFTFISDYDTGELFF,TGCGCCAGCAGCTTTACCTTCATATCGGATTATGACACCGGGGAGCTGTTTTTT
NA,TRBJ1-1,TRBV20-1,11,NA,CSARYREEAFF,TGCAGTGCTAGATACAGGGAGGAAGCTTTCTTT
TRBD1,TRBJ1-1,TRBV9,16,NA,CASSPGDSFRITEAFF,TGTGCCAGCAGCCCGGGGGACAGTTTCCGAATCACTGAAGCTTTCTTT
NA,TRBJ2-7,TRBV9,14,NA,CASSAGQHSYEQYF,TGTGCCAGCAGCGCAGGACAGCACTCCTACGAGCAGTACTTC
NA,TRBJ2-3,TRBV6-1,14,once,CASSEGTPTDTQYF,TGTGCCAGCAGTGAAGGGACCCCGACAGATACGCAGTATTTT
TRBD1,TRBJ2-1,TRBV25-1,16,NA,CASSGGDREYYNEQFF,TGTGCCAGCAGTGGGGGGGACAGGGAATATTACAATGAGCAGTTCTTC
TRBD2,TRBJ2-7,TRBV29-1,12,once,CSVDDLGGEQYF,TGCAGCGTGGACGATTTGGGGGGGGAGCAGTACTTC
NA,TRBJ2-2,TRBV7-9,11,NA,CASSASGELFF,TGTGCCAGCAGCGCGTCCGGGGAGCTGTTTTTT
NA,TRBJ2-2,TRBV28,16,NA,CASELQEALGTGELFF,TGTGCCAGCGAACTTCAAGAGGCCCTCGGAACCGGGGAGCTGTTTTTT
NA,TRBJ2-1,TRBV5-1,14,NA,CASSDYSSYNEQFF,TGCGCCAGCAGCGACTACAGCTCCTACAATGAGCAGTTCTTC
NA,TRBJ1-6,TRBV2,15,NA,CASSDILGEDSPLHF,TGTGCCAGCAGTGATATATTAGGGGAGGATTCACCCCTCCACTTT
TRBD1,TRBJ1-6,TRBV27,15,NA,CASSPEPGQGRSLHF,TGTGCCAGCAGTCCCGAGCCGGGACAGGGGAGATCCCTCCACTTT
NA,TRBJ2-4,TRBV6-1,15,NA,CASSEENGRPYIQYF,TGTGCCAGCAGTGAAGAAAACGGGAGACCCTACATTCAGTACTTC
NA,TRBJ2-7,TRBV4-1,13,NA,CASSLMDTYEQYF,TGCGCCAGCAGCCTGATGGATACCTACGAGCAGTACTTC
TRBD1,TRBJ2-1,TRBV7-2,18,once,CASSGLRWDRDSYNEQFF,TGTGCCAGCAGCGGCCTTAGATGGGACAGGGACTCCTACAATGAGCAGTTCTTC
TRBD1,TRBJ1-1,TRBV27,13,NA,CASKIIQGSEAFF,TGTGCCAGCAAAATAATACAGGGGTCTGAAGCTTTCTTT